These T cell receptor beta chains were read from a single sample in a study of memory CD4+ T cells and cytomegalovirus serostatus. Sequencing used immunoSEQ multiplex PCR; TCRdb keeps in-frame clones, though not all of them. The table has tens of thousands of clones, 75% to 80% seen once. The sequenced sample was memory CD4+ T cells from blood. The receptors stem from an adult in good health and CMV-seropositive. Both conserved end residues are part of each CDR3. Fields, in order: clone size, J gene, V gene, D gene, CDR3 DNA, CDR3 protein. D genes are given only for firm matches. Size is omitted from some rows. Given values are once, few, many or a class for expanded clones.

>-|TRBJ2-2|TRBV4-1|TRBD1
TGCGCCAGCAGCCAACCTAGGGGGCAAGCCACCGGGGAGCTGTTTTTT
CASSQPRGQATGELFF
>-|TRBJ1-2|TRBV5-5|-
TGTGCCAGCAGCCTGAAACTTCCAGTAGGGGTAACCTATGGCTACACCTTC
CASSLKLPVGVTYGYTF
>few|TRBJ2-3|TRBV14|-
TGTGCCAGCAGCCAAGATAGCCGGTCGCAGTATTTT
CASSQDSRSQYF
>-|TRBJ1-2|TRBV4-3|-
TGCGCCAGCAGCCCCGGAGCTAACTATGGCTACACCTTC
CASSPGANYGYTF
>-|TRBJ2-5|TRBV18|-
TGTGCCAGCGGTGTTCGTTCCCAAGAGACCCAGTACTTC
CASGVRSQETQYF
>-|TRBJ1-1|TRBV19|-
TGTGCCAGTACCCCAGGGTTAAAAAAAACTATGAACACTGAAGCTTTCTTT
CASTPGLKKTMNTEAFF
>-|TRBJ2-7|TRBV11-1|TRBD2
TGTGCCAGCAGCTTAGGCGGGAGGACTGACGAGCAGTACTTC
CASSLGGRTDEQYF
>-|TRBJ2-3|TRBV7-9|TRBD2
TGTGCCAGCAGCTTAGGTACTAGCGGGAGATCAGATACGCAGTATTTT
CASSLGTSGRSDTQYF
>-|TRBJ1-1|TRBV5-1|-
TGCGCCAGCAGCTTGGCCACTGGAACGAACACTGAAGCTTTCTTT
CASSLATGTNTEAFF
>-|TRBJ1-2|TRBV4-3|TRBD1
TGCGCCAGCAGCCAAGGACAGGGTTACTATGGCTACACCTTC
CASSQGQGYYGYTF
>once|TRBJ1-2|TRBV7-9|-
TGTGCCAGCAGCTCTCGGACGGCTTTTGGCTACACCTTC
CASSSRTAFGYTF
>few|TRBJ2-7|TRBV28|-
TGTGCCAGCAACCGATGGGATGCGAGGAGCTCCTACGAGCAGTACTTC
CASNRWDARSSYEQYF
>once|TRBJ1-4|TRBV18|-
TGTGCCAGCTCACCAAATAGAAGGGCTGGCGAAAAACTGTTTTTT
CASSPNRRAGEKLFF
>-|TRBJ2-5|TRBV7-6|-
TGTGCCAGCAGCCCAAGGGACGCCTCCTGGGGAGAGACCCAGTACTTC
CASSPRDASWGETQYF
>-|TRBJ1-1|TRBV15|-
TGTGCCACCAGCAGAGATCTGGCTGAAGCTTTCTTT
CATSRDLAEAFF
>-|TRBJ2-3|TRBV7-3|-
TGTGCCAGCGGCTGGGGTGGGGCAGATACGCAGTATTTT
CASGWGGADTQYF
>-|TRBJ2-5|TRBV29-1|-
TGCAGCGTTGATTCCAGCGGACAAGAGACCCAGTACTTC
CSVDSSGQETQYF
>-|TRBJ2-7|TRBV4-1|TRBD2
TGCGCCACCTCCCCTGTTCGAGCGGGAGCCTACGAGCAGTACTTC
CATSPVRAGAYEQYF
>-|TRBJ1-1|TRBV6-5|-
TGTGCCAGCAGACCACTCGTGGGTGAAGCTTTCTTT
CASRPLVGEAFF
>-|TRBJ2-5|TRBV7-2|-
TGTGCCAGCAGCTTAGTTGGGGGAAGACAAGAGACCCAGTACTTC
CASSLVGGRQETQYF
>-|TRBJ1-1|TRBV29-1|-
TGCAGCGGTCGGGACCCTACGGGGACTGAAGCTTTCTTT
CSGRDPTGTEAFF
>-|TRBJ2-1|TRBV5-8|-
TGTGCCAGCAGCTCTAACGTGGTCGATGAGCAGTTCTTC
CASSSNVVDEQFF
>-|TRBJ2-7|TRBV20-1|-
TGCAGTGCTAGTGGAATCTACGAGCAGTACTTC
CSASGIYEQYF
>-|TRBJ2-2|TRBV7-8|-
TGTGCCAGCAGCTTAGCCCGGGGGTCTATGGAGCTGTTTTTT
CASSLARGSMELFF
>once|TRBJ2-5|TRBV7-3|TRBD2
TGTGCCAGCAGCTATCTAGCGGGGGTACAAGAGACCCAGTACTTC
CASSYLAGVQETQYF
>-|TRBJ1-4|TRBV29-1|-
TGCAGCGTTGTAGGACACACTAATGAAAAACTGTTTTTT
CSVVGHTNEKLFF
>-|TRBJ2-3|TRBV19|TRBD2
TGTGCCAGTAGTATAGTAAAACTAGCGGGAAGGGGAGATACGCAGTATTTT
CASSIVKLAGRGDTQYF
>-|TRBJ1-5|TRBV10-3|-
TGTGCCATCAGTGAGAATAGGGCTGAACAGCCCCAGCATTTT
CAISENRAEQPQHF
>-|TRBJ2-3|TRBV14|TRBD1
TGTGCCAGCAGCCAATCGGTTCTCGACAGGGTGACAGATACGCAGTATTTT
CASSQSVLDRVTDTQYF
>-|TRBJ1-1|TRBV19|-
TGTGCCAGTAGTGGTCACGTTGACACTGAAGCTTTCTTT
CASSGHVDTEAFF
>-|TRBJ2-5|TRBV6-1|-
TGTGCCAGCACCCTGAGACGGGGGATCGAGACCCAGTACTTC
CASTLRRGIETQYF
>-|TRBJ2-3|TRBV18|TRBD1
TGTGCCAGCTCTCTACCGTCCGGGACAGGGGTAGATACGCAGTATTTT
CASSLPSGTGVDTQYF
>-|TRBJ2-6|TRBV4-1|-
TGCGCCAGCAGCCAACCCATACGGGGACGGATCTCTGGGGCCAACGTCCTGACTTTC
CASSQPIRGRISGANVLTF